This T cell receptor beta chain emerged from a study of T cell clonality in common variable immunodeficiency. Whole-study results and caveats: Fewer TCRbeta clones were shared among CVID subjects than controls.

This clone was detected a few times. Antigen unknown. The CDR3 goes on 3 residues after the read ends, and that part is filled in from the germline J gene. Germline V CDR1 and CDR2: SEHNR, FQNEAQ (reference sequence). The CDR3 runs 14 residues. Trimming left V 5 bases short and J 10 bases short, with 15 bases between. Clones were sequenced by immunoSEQ multiplex PCR, and TCRdb holds only the in-frame ones, with some missing. In total the sample includes about 74,000 clones, none of them seen once. Sequencing input: peripheral blood mononuclear cells. This TCR came from a person aged 18 to 70 in good health. This rearrangement joins TRBV7-9 to TRBJ1-6; TRBD1 might be the D (6 bases). The CDR3 bases that were read are TGTGCCAGCAGCCTAACAGGGACCGGGTCACCC. The encoded protein is CASSLTGTGSP. The CDR3 as a whole reads CASSLTGTGSPLHF.